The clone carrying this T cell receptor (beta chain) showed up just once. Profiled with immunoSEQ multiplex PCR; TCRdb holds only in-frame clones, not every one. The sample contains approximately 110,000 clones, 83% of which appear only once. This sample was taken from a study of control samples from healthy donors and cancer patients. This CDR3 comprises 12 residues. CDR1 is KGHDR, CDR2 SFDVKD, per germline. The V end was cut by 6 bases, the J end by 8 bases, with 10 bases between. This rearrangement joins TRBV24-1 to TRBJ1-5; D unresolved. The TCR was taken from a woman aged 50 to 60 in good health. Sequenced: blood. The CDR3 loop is CATSKGWEPQHF. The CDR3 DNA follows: TGTGCCACCAGTAAAGGGTGGGAGCCCCAGCATTTT.